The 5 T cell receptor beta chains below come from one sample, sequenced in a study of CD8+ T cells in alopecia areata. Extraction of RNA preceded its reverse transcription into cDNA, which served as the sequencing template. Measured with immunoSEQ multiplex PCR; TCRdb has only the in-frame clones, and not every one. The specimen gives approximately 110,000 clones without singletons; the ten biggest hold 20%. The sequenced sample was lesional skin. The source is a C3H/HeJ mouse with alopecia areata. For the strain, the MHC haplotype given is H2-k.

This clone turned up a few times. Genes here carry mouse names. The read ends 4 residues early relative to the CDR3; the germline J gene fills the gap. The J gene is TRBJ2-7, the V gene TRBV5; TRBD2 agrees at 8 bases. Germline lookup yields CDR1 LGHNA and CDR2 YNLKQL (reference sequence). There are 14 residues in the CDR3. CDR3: CASSQGTGRYEQYF. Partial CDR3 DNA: TGTGCCAGCAGCCAAGGGACTGGGCGATAT.

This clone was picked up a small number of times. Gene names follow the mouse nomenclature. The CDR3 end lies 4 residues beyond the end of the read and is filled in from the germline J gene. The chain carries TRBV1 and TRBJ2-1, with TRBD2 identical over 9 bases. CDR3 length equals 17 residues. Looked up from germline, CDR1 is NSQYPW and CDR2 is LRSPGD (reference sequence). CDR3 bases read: TGCACCTGCAGTGCAGATCGTGGGGGGGCGCGGGGGGCT. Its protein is CTCSADRGGARGA. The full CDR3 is CTCSADRGGARGAEQFF.

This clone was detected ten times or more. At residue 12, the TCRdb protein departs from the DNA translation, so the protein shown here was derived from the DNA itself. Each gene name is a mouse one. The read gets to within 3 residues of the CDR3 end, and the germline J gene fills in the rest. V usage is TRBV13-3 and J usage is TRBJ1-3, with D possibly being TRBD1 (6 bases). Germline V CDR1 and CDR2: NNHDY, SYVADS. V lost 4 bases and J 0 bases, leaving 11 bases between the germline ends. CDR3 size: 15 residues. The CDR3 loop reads CASSSGQTSGNTLYF. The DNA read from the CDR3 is TGTGCCAGCAGTTCGGGACAAACTTCTGGAAATACG.

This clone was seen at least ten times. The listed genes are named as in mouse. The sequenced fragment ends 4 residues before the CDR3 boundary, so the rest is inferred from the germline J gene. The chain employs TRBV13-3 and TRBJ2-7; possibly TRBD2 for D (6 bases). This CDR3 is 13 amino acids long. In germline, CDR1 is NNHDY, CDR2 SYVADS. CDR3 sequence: CASSEGTSYEQYF. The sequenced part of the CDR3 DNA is TGTGCCAGCAGTGAAGGGACTTCTTAT.

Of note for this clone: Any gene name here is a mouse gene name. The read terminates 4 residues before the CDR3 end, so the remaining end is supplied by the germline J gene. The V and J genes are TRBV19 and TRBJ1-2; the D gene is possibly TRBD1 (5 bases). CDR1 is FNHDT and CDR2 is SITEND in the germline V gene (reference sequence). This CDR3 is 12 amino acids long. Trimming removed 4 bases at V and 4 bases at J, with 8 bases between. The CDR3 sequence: CASSQRGSDYTF. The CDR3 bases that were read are TGTGCCAGCAGTCAGAGGGGCTCC.